This T cell receptor beta chain was recorded in a study of CD8 T cells in ankylosing spondylitis (dated by TCRdb to the late 2010s). A note on the overall study: The study set out to find disease-linked TCR variants by profiling T cell receptor beta repertoires in ankylosing spondylitis patients and healthy donors. The full study cohort was made up of 20 to 25 ankylosing spondylitis patients and 108 healthy donors. Peripheral blood was sampled, and synovial fluid was also collected from ankylosing spondylitis patients. What the work shows at the level of the full study, not this receptor alone: The disease-linked clones were reported to be significantly enriched in matched synovial fluid samples from ankylosing spondylitis patients. In peripheral blood, the disease-linked clones were found at relatively low frequencies and had a CD8+ phenotype. A TCR beta motif of fewer than 10 highly homologous amino acid variants appeared characteristic of blood from ankylosing spondylitis patients. Some of the motif variants had been reported before in the synovial fluid and blood of reactive arthritis patients, a finding that suggests common disease-initiation mechanisms.

This clonotype was observed at least ten times. What this receptor recognizes is not known. No qualities accompany the bases; no much larger clone lies one base away. The sequencing machine was an Illumina HiSeq 2500. Quantitative 5'-RACE with molecular barcodes was used to prepare TCR beta libraries. The authors processed their data as follows. To identify disease-linked TCR variants, a new computational method was used, one built on a probabilistic model of VDJ rearrangement. The public reads were reanalyzed by TCRdb: fastp trimming at Q25, MiXCR alignment, in-frame beta chains only. Each CDR3 protein appears once, grouped with its most common genes and DNA. These V and J calls originate from TCRdb's pipeline instead of the authors' own analysis. A total of a few hundred thousand distinct CDR3 sequences appear in this sample, about 10% of them only once. Of the sample, less than 8% falls within the top ten clones.

Measured from the cysteine to the phenylalanine, the CDR3 is 14 residues long. Only the CDR3 part of the read is kept: 42 bases, read in frame from the first base. Trimmed from V: 6 bases; trimmed from J: 3 bases; junction bases lacking a gene match: 4. Sequences were obtained from blood, either unsorted or a sorted T cell fraction (not recorded which). The chain is made from TRBV12-3 or TRBV12-4 and TRBJ1-4, with 7 bases matching TRBD1. This sequence was found in a male donor with ankylosing spondylitis or in good health (not recorded which). The CDR3 here reads CASSKGQSNEKLFF. The base sequence is TGTGCCAGCAGCAAGGGACAGTCTAATGAAAAACTGTTTTTT.